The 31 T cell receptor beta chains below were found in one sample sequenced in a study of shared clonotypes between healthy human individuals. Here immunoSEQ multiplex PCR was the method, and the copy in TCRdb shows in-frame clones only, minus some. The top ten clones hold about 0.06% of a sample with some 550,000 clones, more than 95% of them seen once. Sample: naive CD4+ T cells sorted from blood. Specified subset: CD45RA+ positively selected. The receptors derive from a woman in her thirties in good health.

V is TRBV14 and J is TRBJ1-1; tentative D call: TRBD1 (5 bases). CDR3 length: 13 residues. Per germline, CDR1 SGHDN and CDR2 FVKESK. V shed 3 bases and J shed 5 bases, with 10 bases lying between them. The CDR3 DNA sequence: TGTGCCAGCAGCCAGGAGGGGAGGACTGAAGCTTTCTTT. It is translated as CASSQEGRTEAFF. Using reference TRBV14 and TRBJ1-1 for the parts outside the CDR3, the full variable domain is EAGVTQFPSHSVIEKGQTVTLRCDPISGHDNLYWYRRVMGKEIKFLLHFVKESKQDESGMPNNRFLAERTGGTYSTLKVQPAELEDSGVYFCASSQEGRTEAFFGQGTRLTVV.

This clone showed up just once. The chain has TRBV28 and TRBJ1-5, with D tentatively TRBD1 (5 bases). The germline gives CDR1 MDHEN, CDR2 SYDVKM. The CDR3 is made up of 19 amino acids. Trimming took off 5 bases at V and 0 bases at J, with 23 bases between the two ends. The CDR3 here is CASSLSIPGRRYSNQPQHF. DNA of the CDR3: TGTGCCAGCAGTCTAAGCATTCCGGGACGCAGGTATAGCAATCAGCCCCAGCATTTT.

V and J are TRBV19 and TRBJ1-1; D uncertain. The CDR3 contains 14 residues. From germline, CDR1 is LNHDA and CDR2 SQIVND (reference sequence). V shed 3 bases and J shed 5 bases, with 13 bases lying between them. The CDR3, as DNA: TGTGCCAGTAGTATTTTTGGGGTGAGGACTGAAGCTTTCTTT. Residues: CASSIFGVRTEAFF.

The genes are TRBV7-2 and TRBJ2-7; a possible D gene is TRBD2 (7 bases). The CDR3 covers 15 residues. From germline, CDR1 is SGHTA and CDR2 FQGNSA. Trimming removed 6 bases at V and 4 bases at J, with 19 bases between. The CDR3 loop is CASSPRGLAPYEQYF. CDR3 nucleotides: TGTGCCAGCAGTCCGCGGGGGCTAGCGCCTTACGAGCAGTACTTC.

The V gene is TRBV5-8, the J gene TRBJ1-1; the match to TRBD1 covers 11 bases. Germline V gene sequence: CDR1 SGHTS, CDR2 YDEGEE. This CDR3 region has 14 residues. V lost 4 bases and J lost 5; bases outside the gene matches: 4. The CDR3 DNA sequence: TGTGCCAGCAGCCCGGGGACAGGGGGTACTGAAGCTTTCTTT. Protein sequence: CASSPGTGGTEAFF.

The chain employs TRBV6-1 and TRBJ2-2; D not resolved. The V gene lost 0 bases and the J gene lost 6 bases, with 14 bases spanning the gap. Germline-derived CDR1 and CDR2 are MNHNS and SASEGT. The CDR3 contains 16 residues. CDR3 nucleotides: TGTGCCAGCAGTGAAGCCTCAGTTGGAGATGCCGGGGAGCTGTTTTTT. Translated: CASSEASVGDAGELFF.

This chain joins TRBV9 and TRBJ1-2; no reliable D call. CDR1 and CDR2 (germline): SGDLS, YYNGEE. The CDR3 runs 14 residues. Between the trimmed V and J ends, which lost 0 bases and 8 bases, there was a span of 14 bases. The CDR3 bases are TGTGCCAGCAGCGTAGAGTACCCAGCGGTCGGCTACACCTTC. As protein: CASSVEYPAVGYTF. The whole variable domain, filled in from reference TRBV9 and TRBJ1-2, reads DSGVTQTPKHLITATGQRVTLRCSPRSGDLSVYWYQQSLDQGLQFLIQYYNGEERAKGNILERFSAQQFPDLHSELNLSSLELGDSALYFCASSVEYPAVGYTFGSGTRLTVV.

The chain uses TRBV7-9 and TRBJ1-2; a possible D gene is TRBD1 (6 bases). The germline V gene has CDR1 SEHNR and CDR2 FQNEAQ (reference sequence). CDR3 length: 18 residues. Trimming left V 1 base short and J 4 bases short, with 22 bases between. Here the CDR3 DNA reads TGTGCCAGCAGCTTAGTCGTCACGGACAAGGGGGACGTCTATGGCTACACCTTC. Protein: CASSLVVTDKGDVYGYTF.

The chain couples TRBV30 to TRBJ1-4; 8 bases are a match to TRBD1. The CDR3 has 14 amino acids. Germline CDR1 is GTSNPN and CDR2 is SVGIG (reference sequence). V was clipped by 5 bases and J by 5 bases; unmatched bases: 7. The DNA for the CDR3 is TGTGCCTGGTCAGGGGGCGCGGGGAATGAAAAACTGTTTTTT. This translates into CAWSGGAGNEKLFF.

The CDR3 region is CASSLYEGLNNEQFF. The CDR3 DNA follows: TGTGCCAGCAGCTTATATGAGGGGCTCAACAATGAGCAGTTCTTC. The chain recombines TRBV7-8 with TRBJ2-1, with D perhaps assigned TRBD1 or TRBD2 (5 bases each). The germline CDR1 and CDR2 sequences are SGHVS and FQNEAQ. This CDR3 comprises 15 residues. Trimming cost V 2 bases and J 5 bases, with 13 bases left between them.

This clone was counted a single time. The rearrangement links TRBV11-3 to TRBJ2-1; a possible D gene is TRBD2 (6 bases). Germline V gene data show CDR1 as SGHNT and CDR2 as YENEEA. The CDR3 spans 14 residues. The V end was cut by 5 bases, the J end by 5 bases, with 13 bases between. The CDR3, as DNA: TGTGCCAGCAGCCGGGACTGGATCAACAATGAGCAGTTCTTC. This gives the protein CASSRDWINNEQFF.

CDR3 protein: CASSLVGTGKRNEQYF. CDR3 DNA sequence: TGTGCCAGCAGCTTAGTCGGTACTGGTAAGAGGAACGAGCAGTACTTC. The chain couples TRBV11-2 to TRBJ2-7; D unresolved. Trimming stripped 1 base from V and 5 bases from J, with 18 bases between. The germline V gene has CDR1 SGHAT and CDR2 FQNNGV. CDR3 length: 16 residues.

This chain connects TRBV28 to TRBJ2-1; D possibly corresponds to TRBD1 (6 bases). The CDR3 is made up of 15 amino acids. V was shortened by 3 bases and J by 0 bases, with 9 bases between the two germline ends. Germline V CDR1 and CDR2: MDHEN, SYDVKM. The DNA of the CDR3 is TGTGCCAGCAGTTTCTTGGACAGCTCCTACAATGAGCAGTTCTTC. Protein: CASSFLDSSYNEQFF.

In DNA, the CDR3 is TGTGCCAGCAGCCCGGGGATTAGCGTCACAGATACGCAGTATTTT. Protein product: CASSPGISVTDTQYF. V usage is TRBV11-2 and J usage is TRBJ2-3, with a possible D match to TRBD2 (5 bases). The V gene's germline CDR1 is SGHAT and CDR2 FQNNGV. Trimming took off 5 bases at V and 2 bases at J, with 14 bases between the two ends. The CDR3 consists of 15 residues. Filled out from reference TRBV11-2 and TRBJ2-3, the complete variable domain reads EAGVAQSPRYKIIEKRQSVAFWCNPISGHATLYWYQQILGQGPKLLIQFQNNGVVDDSQLPKDRFSAERLKGVDSTLKIQPAKLEDSAVYLCASSPGISVTDTQYFGPGTRLTVL.

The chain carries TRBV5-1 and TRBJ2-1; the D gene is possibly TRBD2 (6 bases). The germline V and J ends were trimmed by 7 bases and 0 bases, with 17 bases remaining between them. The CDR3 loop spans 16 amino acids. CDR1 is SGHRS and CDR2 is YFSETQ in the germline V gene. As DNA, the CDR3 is TGCGCCAGCGGAATACTAGCTATGAGCTCCTACAATGAGCAGTTCTTC. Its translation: CASGILAMSSYNEQFF.

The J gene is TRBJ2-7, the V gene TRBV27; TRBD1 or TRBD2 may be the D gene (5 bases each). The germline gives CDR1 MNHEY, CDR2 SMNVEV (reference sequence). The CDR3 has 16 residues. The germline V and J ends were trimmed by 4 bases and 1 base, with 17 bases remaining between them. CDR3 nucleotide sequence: TGTGCCAGCAGTTCCCCCCGGGTGGGACGATCCTACGAGCAGTACTTC. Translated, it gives CASSSPRVGRSYEQYF.

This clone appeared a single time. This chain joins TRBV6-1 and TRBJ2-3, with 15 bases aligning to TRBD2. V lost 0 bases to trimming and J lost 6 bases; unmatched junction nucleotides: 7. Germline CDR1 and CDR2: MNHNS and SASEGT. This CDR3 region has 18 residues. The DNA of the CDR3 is TGTGCCAGCAGTGAAGCGCCTCCGGGACTAGCGGGAGGCGATACGCAGTATTTT. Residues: CASSEAPPGLAGGDTQYF.

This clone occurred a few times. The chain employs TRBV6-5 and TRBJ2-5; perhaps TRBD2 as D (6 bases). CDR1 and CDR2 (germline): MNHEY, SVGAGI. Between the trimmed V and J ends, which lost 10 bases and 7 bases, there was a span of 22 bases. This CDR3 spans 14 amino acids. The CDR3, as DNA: TGTGCCACCCAAGGGACTGCGCAGCAGGGGACCCAGTACTTC. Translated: CATQGTAQQGTQYF.

This chain's CDR3 is CASSFLRTATNYGYTF. The CDR3 region has the DNA TGTGCCAGCAGCTTTCTTAGGACAGCTACGAACTATGGCTACACCTTC. The gene calls are TRBV7-8 and TRBJ1-2; maybe TRBD1 (6 bases). The CDR3 length is 16 residues. Trimming removed 3 bases at V and 2 bases at J, with 16 bases between. Germline V gives CDR1 SGHVS, CDR2 FQNEAQ. Full variable domain (outside the CDR3, taken from reference TRBV7-8 and TRBJ1-2): GAGVSQSPRYKVAKRGQDVALRCDPISGHVSLFWYQQALGQGPEFLTYFQNEAQLDKSGLPSDRFFAERPEGSVSTLKIQRTQQEDSAVYLCASSFLRTATNYGYTFGSGTRLTVV.

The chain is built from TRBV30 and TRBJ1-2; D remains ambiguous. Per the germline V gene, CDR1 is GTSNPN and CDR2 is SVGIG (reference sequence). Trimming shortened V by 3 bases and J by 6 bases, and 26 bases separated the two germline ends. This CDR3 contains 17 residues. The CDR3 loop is CAWRPDNGSGILDGYTF. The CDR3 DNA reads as TGTGCCTGGAGACCAGATAATGGCAGTGGGATCTTAGATGGCTACACCTTC.

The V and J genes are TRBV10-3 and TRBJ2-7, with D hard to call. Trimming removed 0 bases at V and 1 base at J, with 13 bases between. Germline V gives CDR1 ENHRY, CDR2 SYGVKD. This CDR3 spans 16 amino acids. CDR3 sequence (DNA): TGTGCCATCAGTGAGTCGTTAGACCTTGGTTCCTACGAGCAGTACTTC. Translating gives CAISESLDLGSYEQYF.

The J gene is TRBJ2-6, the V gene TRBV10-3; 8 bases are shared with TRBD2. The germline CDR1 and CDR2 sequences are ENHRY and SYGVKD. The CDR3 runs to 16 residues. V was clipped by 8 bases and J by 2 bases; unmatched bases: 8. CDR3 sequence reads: CAISRTSFTGANVLTF. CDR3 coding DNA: TGTGCCATCTCCCGGACTAGCTTCACTGGGGCCAACGTCCTGACTTTC.

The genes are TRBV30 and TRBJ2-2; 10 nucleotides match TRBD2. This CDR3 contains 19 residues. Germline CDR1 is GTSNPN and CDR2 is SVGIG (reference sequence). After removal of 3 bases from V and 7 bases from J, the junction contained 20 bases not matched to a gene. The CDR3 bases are TGTGCCTGGAGGACGACCCTGCTAGCGGGAGTCTTATCCGGCGGGGAGCTGTTTTTT. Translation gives CAWRTTLLAGVLSGGELFF. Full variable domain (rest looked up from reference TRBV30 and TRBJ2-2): SQTIHQWPATLVQPVGSPLSLECTVEGTSNPNLYWYRQAAGRGLQLLFYSVGIGQISSEVPQNLSASRPQDRQFILSSKKLLLSDSGFYLCAWRTTLLAGVLSGGELFFGEGSRLTVL.

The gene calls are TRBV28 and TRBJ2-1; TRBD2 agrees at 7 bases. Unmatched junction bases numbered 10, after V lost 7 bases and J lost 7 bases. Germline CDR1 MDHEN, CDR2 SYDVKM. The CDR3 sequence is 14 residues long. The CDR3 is CASNGREMLNEQFF. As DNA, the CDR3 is TGTGCCAGCAACGGGCGGGAGATGTTAAATGAGCAGTTCTTC.

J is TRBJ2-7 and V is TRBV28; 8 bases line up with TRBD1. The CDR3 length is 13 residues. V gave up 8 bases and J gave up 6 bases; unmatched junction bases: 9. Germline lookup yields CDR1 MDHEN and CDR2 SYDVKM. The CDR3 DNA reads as TGTGCCAGCCAAGTGGACAGGGTCAGCGAGCAGTACTTC. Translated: CASQVDRVSEQYF.

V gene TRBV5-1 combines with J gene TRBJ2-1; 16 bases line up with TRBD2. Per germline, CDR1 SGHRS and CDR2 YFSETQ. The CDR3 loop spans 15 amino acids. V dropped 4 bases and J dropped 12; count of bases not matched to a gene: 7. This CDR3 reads CASSPEGTSGRGQFF. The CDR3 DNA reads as TGCGCCAGCAGCCCGGAGGGGACTAGCGGGAGGGGGCAGTTCTTC.

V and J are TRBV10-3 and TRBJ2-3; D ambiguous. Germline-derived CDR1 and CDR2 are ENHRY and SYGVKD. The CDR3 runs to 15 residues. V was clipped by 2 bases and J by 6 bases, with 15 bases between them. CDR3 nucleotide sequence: TGTGCCATCAGTGAGCCATTTTCGATTGGTGATACGCAGTATTTT. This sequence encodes CAISEPFSIGDTQYF.

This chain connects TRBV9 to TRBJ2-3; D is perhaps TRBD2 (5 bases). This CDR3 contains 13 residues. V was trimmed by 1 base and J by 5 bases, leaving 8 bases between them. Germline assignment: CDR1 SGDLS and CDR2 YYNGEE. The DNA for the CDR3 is TGTGCCAGCAGCGTAACTAGGAGAGATACGCAGTATTTT. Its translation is CASSVTRRDTQYF.

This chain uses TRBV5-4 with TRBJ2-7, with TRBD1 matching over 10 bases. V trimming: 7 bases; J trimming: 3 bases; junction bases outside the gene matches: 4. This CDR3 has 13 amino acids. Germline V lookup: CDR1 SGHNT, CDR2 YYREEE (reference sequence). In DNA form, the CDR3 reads TGTGCCAGCGGCGGACAGGGGGTCTACGAGCAGTACTTC. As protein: CASGGQGVYEQYF.

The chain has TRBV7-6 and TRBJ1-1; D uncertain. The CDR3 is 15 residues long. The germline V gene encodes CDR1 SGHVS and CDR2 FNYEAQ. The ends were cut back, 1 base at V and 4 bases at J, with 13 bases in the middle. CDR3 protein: CASSLVVGVGTEAFF. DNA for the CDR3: TGTGCCAGCAGCTTAGTTGTGGGAGTCGGCACTGAAGCTTTCTTT.

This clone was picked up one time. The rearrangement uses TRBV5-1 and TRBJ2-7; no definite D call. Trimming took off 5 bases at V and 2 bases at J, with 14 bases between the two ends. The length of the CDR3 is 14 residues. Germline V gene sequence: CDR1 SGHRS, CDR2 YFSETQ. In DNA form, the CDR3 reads TGCGCCAGCAGTCCCAGTTCAGCGACCTACGAGCAGTACTTC. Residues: CASSPSSATYEQYF.